This passage covers 26 T cell receptor beta chains from one sample sequenced in a study of T-cell reconstitution after alpha-beta-depleted transplantation in children. A library of TCRbeta sequences, prepared with unique molecular identifiers, was generated. TCRdb ran MiXCR on the PCR reads and lists one entry per CDR3 protein. This table holds 280,000 or so distinct CDR3 sequences, roughly 12% found once. Specimen: peripheral blood, collected 180 days after TCRalphabeta/CD19-depleted stem cell transplant. These receptor sequences come from a male patient aged 2 to 9 who had a stem cell transplant for chronic granulomatous disease, so the T cells may come from the graft donor.

At least ten counts were recorded for this clonotype. The genes are TRBV4-2 and TRBJ2-3; D may be TRBD1 (5 bases). The germline CDR1 and CDR2 sequences are LGHNA and YNFKEQ. The V and J ends lost 1 base and 2 bases respectively, with 10 bases between them. The CDR3 extends over 15 amino acids. CDR3 DNA sequence: TGTGCCAGCAGCCAAGTGCAGGGTAACACAGATACGCAGTATTTT. Protein sequence: CASSQVQGNTDTQYF.

This clonotype was picked up one time. A much larger clone differs by one base, so this may be a read error. The chain employs TRBV5-1 and TRBJ1-1, with a weak D call TRBD1 (5 bases). This CDR3 is built from 13 residues. The germline V gene has CDR1 SGHRS and CDR2 YFSETQ. CDR3 amino acids: CDSRVRENTEAFF. CDR3 DNA: TGCGACAGCAGGGTTAGGGAGAACACTGAAGCTTTCTTT.

This clonotype was detected ten times or more. The gene calls are TRBV10-2 and TRBJ2-7; 7 nucleotides line up with TRBD2. This CDR3 comprises 13 residues. Per the germline V gene, CDR1 is WSHSY and CDR2 is SAAADI. V was clipped by 10 bases and J by 3 bases; unmatched bases: 9. As DNA, the CDR3 is TGCGCCACCACACTAGCGCATTACTACGAGCAGTACTTC. Its protein product is CATTLAHYYEQYF.

The CDR3 protein is CAISEFTNTEAFF. CDR3 DNA: TGTGCCATCAGTGAGTTCACTAACACTGAAGCTTTCTTT. This sequence joins TRBV10-3 and TRBJ1-1; the D is unclear. V lost 1 base to trimming and J lost 2 bases, with 5 bases between them. CDR3 length: 13 residues. CDR1 and CDR2 from the germline V gene are ENHRY and SYGVKD.

Many counts were recorded for this clonotype. CDR3 region: CASSPRVAAGRAQYF. CDR3 DNA sequence: TGTGCCAGCAGCCCAAGGGTGGCCGCGGGAAGGGCCCAGTACTTC. The chain joins TRBV7-2 to TRBJ2-5; a weak D match, TRBD2 (6 bases). The CDR3 is 15 amino acids. Between the trimmed V and J ends, which lost 5 bases and 9 bases, there was a span of 22 bases. Germline loops: CDR1 SGHTA, CDR2 FQGNSA.

Many counts were recorded for this clonotype. V usage is TRBV5-4 and J usage is TRBJ2-3; D is possibly TRBD1 (5 bases). The V and J ends lost 4 bases and 4 bases respectively, with 13 bases between them. Looked up from germline, CDR1 is SGHNT and CDR2 is YYREEE (reference sequence). This CDR3 region has 14 residues. CDR3 sequence (DNA): TGTGCCAGCAGCACCCAGACAGCCCCAGATACGCAGTATTTT. This codes for CASSTQTAPDTQYF.

Ten or more counts support this clonotype. The chain combines TRBV20-1 with TRBJ2-1; D is perhaps TRBD2 (5 bases). V lost 3 bases and J 2 bases, leaving 11 bases between the germline ends. Germline V lookup: CDR1 DFQATT, CDR2 SNEGSKA (reference sequence). The CDR3 spans 14 residues. The CDR3 sequence: CSASEGFAYNEQFF. CDR3 nucleotide sequence: TGCAGTGCTAGTGAGGGCTTCGCCTACAATGAGCAGTTCTTC.

The chain couples TRBV21-1 to TRBJ2-7. TRBV21-1 is described as a pseudogene. This CDR3 has 9 amino acids. The CDR3 DNA sequence: TGTGCCAACTGCTACGAGCAGTACTTC. It codes for CANCYEQYF.

This clonotype came up many times. V and J are TRBV7-9 and TRBJ2-7, with D perhaps TRBD2 (5 bases). Per the germline V gene, CDR1 is SEHNR and CDR2 is FQNEAQ (reference sequence). This CDR3 is 16 amino acids long. The ends were cut back, 1 base at V and 2 bases at J, with 15 bases in the middle. The CDR3 is CASSLGPAELAYEQYF. CDR3 in DNA: TGTGCCAGCAGCTTAGGCCCAGCGGAGCTAGCCTACGAGCAGTACTTC. The whole variable domain, filled in from reference TRBV7-9 and TRBJ2-7, reads DTGVSQNPRHKITKRGQNVTFRCDPISEHNRLYWYRQTLGQGPEFLTYFQNEAQLEKSRLLSDRFSAERPKGSFSTLEIQRTEQGDSAMYLCASSLGPAELAYEQYFGPGTRLTVT.

This clonotype was observed many times. CDR3 sequence reads: CASSAPGGQGETQYF. CDR3 nucleotides: TGTGCCAGCAGCGCCCCAGGGGGCCAGGGCGAGACCCAGTACTTC. The rearrangement joins TRBV9 to TRBJ2-5; 8 bases map to TRBD1. This CDR3 region has 15 residues. V shed 3 bases and J 5 bases; nucleotides not matched to a gene: 9. CDR1 SGDLS and CDR2 YYNGEE come from the germline V gene.

A note on this clonotype: One base away lies a much larger clone, so this may be a sequencing read error. The J gene is TRBJ2-1, the V gene TRBV7-2, with D perhaps TRBD2 (5 bases). This CDR3 has 14 amino acids. Per the germline V gene, CDR1 is SGHTA and CDR2 is FQGNSA. The CDR3 nucleotides read TGTGCCTGCAGCTCGTCTGGGAGTTACAATGAGCAGTTCTTC. Amino acid sequence: CACSSSGSYNEQFF.

This clonotype was recorded at least ten times. V usage is TRBV7-3 and J usage is TRBJ2-1, with a possible D match to TRBD2 (6 bases). This CDR3 is built from 15 residues. From germline, CDR1 is SGHTA and CDR2 FQGTGA. Trimming took off 4 bases at V and 0 bases at J, with 10 bases between the two ends. Here the CDR3 reads CASSSFGGSYNEQFF. DNA for the CDR3: TGTGCCAGCAGCTCATTCGGGGGCTCCTACAATGAGCAGTTCTTC.

In this sample, this clonotype turned up many times. The chain employs TRBV29-1 and TRBJ2-7; no clear D gene. Trimming took 5 bases from V and 3 from J, leaving 8 bases between them. Germline CDR1 SQVTM, CDR2 ANQGSEA. This CDR3 has 11 amino acids. DNA for the CDR3: TGCAGCGTTTATAGGGACTACGAGCAGTACTTC. Its protein is CSVYRDYEQYF.

This clonotype was counted a few times. The V and J genes are TRBV20-1 and TRBJ1-2; unclear D gene. Germline values: CDR1 DFQATT, CDR2 SNEGSKA (reference sequence). V lost 7 bases and J 11 bases, leaving 8 bases between the germline ends. The CDR3 covers 8 residues. DNA of the CDR3: TGCAGTGATCATTGGTACACCTTC. Protein: CSDHWYTF.

This clonotype was recorded at least ten times. The chain uses TRBV11-3 and TRBJ2-1; a possible D gene is TRBD2 (5 bases). V lost 3 bases, J lost 2 bases, and 11 bases lay in between. Germline CDR1 and CDR2: SGHNT and YENEEA. The CDR3 extends over 15 amino acids. This CDR3 reads CASSFGSGPYNEQFF. In nucleotides, the CDR3 is TGTGCCAGCAGCTTTGGGAGCGGACCCTACAATGAGCAGTTCTTC.

This clonotype was detected many times. This chain joins TRBV27 and TRBJ2-1; 9 bases are shared with TRBD2. After removal of 8 bases from V and 6 bases from J, the junction contained 26 bases not matched to a gene. CDR3 length equals 20 residues. From germline, CDR1 is MNHEY and CDR2 SMNVEV (reference sequence). The CDR3 is CASGHPRAPHSGSIGNEQFF. The CDR3 DNA follows: TGTGCCAGCGGCCACCCAAGGGCACCTCATAGCGGGAGTATAGGCAATGAGCAGTTCTTC.

Many counts were recorded for this clonotype. This chain links TRBV5-4 with TRBJ2-3; 12 bases align to TRBD2. CDR3 length: 16 amino acids. Unmatched junction bases numbered 6, after V lost 2 bases and J lost 5 bases. CDR1 is SGHNT and CDR2 is YYREEE in the germline V gene (reference sequence). The CDR3 coding sequence is TGTGCCAGCAGCTTCGGGACTAGCGGGTTAGGAGATACGCAGTATTTT. Encoded protein: CASSFGTSGLGDTQYF.

This clonotype was seen repeatedly, ten times or more. The chain is built from TRBV7-2 and TRBJ2-1; D tentatively reads TRBD1 or TRBD2 (5 bases each). V lost 4 bases and J 13 bases, leaving 11 bases between the germline ends. This CDR3 is built from 11 residues. Germline V lookup: CDR1 SGHTA, CDR2 FQGNSA. The CDR3 here is CASSYGGDQFF. The CDR3 DNA is TGTGCCAGCAGCTATGGGGGAGACCAGTTCTTC.

Worth noting for this clonotype: A much larger clone differs by one base, so this may be a read error. The V and J genes are TRBV12-3 or TRBV12-4 and TRBJ1-1, with D tentatively TRBD1 (6 bases). The CDR3 spans 15 residues. In DNA, the CDR3 is TGTGCCTGCAGCCACCCTGGACAGCCGAACACTGAAGCTTTCTTT. Translated: CACSHPGQPNTEAFF.

There are many counts of this clonotype. V is TRBV20-1 and J is TRBJ2-1; 7 bases align to TRBD2. With 3 bases clipped from V and 4 bases from J, the junction kept 3 bases outside the gene matches. CDR1 is DFQATT, CDR2 SNEGSKA, per germline (reference sequence). The CDR3 extends over 13 amino acids. The CDR3 protein is CSARRGSYNEQFF. CDR3 in DNA: TGCAGTGCTAGGCGGGGGAGTTACAATGAGCAGTTCTTC.

With regard to this clonotype: A much larger clonotype is one base distant, so this may be a read error. The chain employs TRBV29-1 and TRBJ1-1; the D gene is possibly TRBD1 (6 bases). The CDR3 has 12 residues. Germline V gene data show CDR1 as SQVTM and CDR2 as ANQGSEA. The V gene lost 8 bases and the J gene lost 8 bases, with 18 bases spanning the gap. The CDR3 region is CSTPDRPLEAFF. The CDR3 nucleotides are TGCAGCACCCCCGACAGGCCTCTCGAAGCTTTCTTT.

A note on this clonotype: A much larger clone sits a single nucleotide away, making a read error possible. This chain links TRBV7-7 with TRBJ2-1; the match to TRBD2 covers 11 bases. This CDR3 spans 13 amino acids. Germline V lookup: CDR1 SSHAT, CDR2 FNYEAQ (reference sequence). CDR3 protein: CASNLELAGEAFF. CDR3 sequence (DNA): TGTGCCAGCAACTTAGAACTAGCGGGAGAGGCGTTCTTC. Using reference TRBV7-7 and TRBJ2-1 for the parts outside the CDR3, the full variable domain is GAGVSQSPRYKVTKRGQDVTLRCDPISSHATLYWYQQALGQGPEFLTYFNYEAQPDKSGLPSDRFSAERPEGSISTLTIQRTEQRDSAMYRCASNLELAGEAFFGPGTRLTVL.

This clonotype was seen at least ten times. This chain uses TRBV5-5 with TRBJ2-7; unclear D gene. The V and J ends lost 0 bases and 0 bases respectively, with 10 bases between them. Germline CDR1 and CDR2: SGHKS and YYEKEE (reference sequence). CDR3 size: 15 residues. The CDR3 region is CASSLVAFLSYEQYF. CDR3 in DNA: TGTGCCAGCAGCTTGGTGGCGTTTCTCTCCTACGAGCAGTACTTC. Together with reference TRBV5-5 and TRBJ2-7, the CDR3 gives the full variable domain: DAGVTQSPTHLIKTRGQQVTLRCSPISGHKSVSWYQQVLGQGPQFIFQYYEKEERGRGNFPDRFSARQFPNYSSELNVNALLLGDSALYLCASSLVAFLSYEQYFGPGTRLTVT.

This clonotype was seen repeatedly, ten times or more. The chain is built from TRBV5-5 and TRBJ1-1; 8 bases are shared with TRBD1. With V trimmed by 9 bases and J by 2 bases, 9 bases remained unmatched. The germline V gene has CDR1 SGHKS and CDR2 YYEKEE (reference sequence). The CDR3 contains 14 residues. CDR3 in DNA: TGTGCCACCTCCGTCGGACAGGGAAACACTGAAGCTTTCTTT. This sequence encodes CATSVGQGNTEAFF.

On this clonotype: This could be a read error, since a much larger clone is one nucleotide away. V and J are TRBV5-5 and TRBJ1-4; D gene unclear. The CDR3 length is 14 residues. Germline CDR1 and CDR2: SGHKS and YYEKEE (reference sequence). Trimming took 7 bases from V and 5 from J, leaving 15 bases between them. The CDR3 sequence is CASCLTYENEKLFF. The CDR3 nucleotides read TGTGCCAGCTGCCTGACATATGAAAATGAAAAACTGTTTTTT. The full variable domain, in which reference TRBV5-5 and TRBJ1-4 provide the parts outside the CDR3, is DAGVTQSPTHLIKTRGQQVTLRCSPISGHKSVSWYQQVLGQGPQFIFQYYEKEERGRGNFPDRFSARQFPNYSSELNVNALLLGDSALYLCASCLTYENEKLFFGSGTQLSVL.

This clonotype was found once. A read error is possible here, since a much larger clone lies one base away. The V call is TRBV28, the J call TRBJ2-7, with 11 bases aligning to TRBD2. CDR3 length: 14 amino acids. V trimming: 5 bases; J trimming: 4 bases; junction bases outside the gene matches: 4. Germline V gene lookup returns CDR1 MDHEN and CDR2 SYDVKM. The CDR3 DNA reads TGTGCCAGCAGTAAACTAGCGGGAGTGTACGAGCAGTACTTC. Translating gives CASSKLAGVYEQYF. Drawing the rest from reference TRBV28 and TRBJ2-7, the complete variable domain is DVKVTQSSRYLVKRTGEKVFLECVQDMDHENMFWYRQDPGLGLRLIYFSYDVKMKEKGDIPEGYSVSREKKERFSLILESASTNQTSMYLCASSKLAGVYEQYFGPGTRLTVT.